This passage covers 9 T cell receptor beta chains from one sample sequenced in a study of technical replicates of blood from several donors. Profiling relied on immunoSEQ multiplex PCR, and the TCRdb table lists in-frame clones only, not all of them. Of about 70,000 clones listed, roughly nine tenths are singletons. Input material: PBMCs. The source is a human donor in good health. Some clones in this sample may be carry-over from other donors' samples.

The V call is TRBV27, the J call TRBJ1-3; no reliable D call. V gave up 6 bases and J gave up 4 bases, with 13 bases separating them. The CDR3 is 14 residues long. Germline values: CDR1 MNHEY, CDR2 SMNVEV (reference sequence). DNA for the CDR3: TGTGCCAGCAGATCGGTTGCTCTGGGAAACACCATATATTTT. It encodes CASRSVALGNTIYF.

The chain recombines TRBV7-3 with TRBJ2-3, with TRBD2 matching 16 bases. In germline, CDR1 is SGHTA, CDR2 FQGTGA. There are 20 residues in the CDR3. J was trimmed by 1 base and V by 5 bases; bases with no gene match: 12. The DNA of the CDR3 is TGTGCCAGCAGCCCCCGCCCCGGGACTAGCGGGAGGGGTGGCACAGATACGCAGTATTTT. This gives the protein CASSPRPGTSGRGGTDTQYF.

This chain links TRBV6-1 with TRBJ2-3, with 14 positions matching TRBD2. Germline CDR1 MNHNS, CDR2 SASEGT. The CDR3 is made up of 15 amino acids. V lost 6 bases to trimming and J lost 8 bases; unmatched junction nucleotides: 7. CDR3 DNA sequence: TGTGCCAGCAGCTCCGGGACTAGCGGGGGTAGTACGCAGTATTTT. It encodes CASSSGTSGGSTQYF.

The chain has TRBV9 and TRBJ1-3; 9 bases line up with TRBD1. Trimming took 0 bases from V and 1 from J; bases not matched to a gene: 5. Germline assignment: CDR1 SGDLS and CDR2 YYNGEE. The CDR3 sequence is 17 residues long. The CDR3 nucleotides read TGTGCCAGCAGCGTAGGGGAACAGGGGGCTTCTGGAAACACCATATATTTT. Translation gives CASSVGEQGASGNTIYF.

In this sample, this clone turned up a few times. This chain connects TRBV7-9 to TRBJ1-5; unclear D gene. Germline V gives CDR1 SEHNR, CDR2 FQNEAQ (reference sequence). This CDR3 comprises 14 residues. V lost 5 bases, J lost 4 bases, and 12 bases lay in between. The CDR3 loop is CASSREGSNQPQHF. The CDR3 nucleotides read TGTGCCAGCAGCCGAGAGGGCTCAAATCAGCCCCAGCATTTT.

V usage is TRBV10-3 and J usage is TRBJ2-7; 9 bases map to TRBD2. The CDR3 has 14 amino acids. Germline V lookup: CDR1 ENHRY, CDR2 SYGVKD. The trim removed 4 bases at V and 2 bases at J, leaving 3 bases unmatched. CDR3 nucleotides: TGTGCCATCAGTGGGGGCGGGAGGGCCTACGAGCAGTACTTC. It yields the protein CAISGGGRAYEQYF.

This rearrangement joins TRBV4-2 to TRBJ2-2, with 14 bases fitting TRBD2. V lost 4 bases to trimming and J lost 5 bases; unmatched junction nucleotides: 9. The V gene's germline CDR1 is LGHNA and CDR2 YNFKEQ. The CDR3 has 18 residues. CDR3 residues: CASSLLTSGRAGTGELFF. The DNA for the CDR3 is TGTGCCAGCAGCCTGTTGACTAGCGGGAGGGCTGGTACCGGGGAGCTGTTTTTT.

V usage is TRBV30 and J usage is TRBJ2-1; 12 nucleotides line up with TRBD2. There are 14 residues in the CDR3. The V gene end was trimmed by 1 base and the J gene end by 8 bases; junction bases not matched to a gene: 3. From germline, CDR1 is GTSNPN and CDR2 SVGIG (reference sequence). The CDR3 nucleotides read TGTGCCTGGAGTGCGACTAGCGGGAGTGATGAGCAGTTCTTC. Amino acids: CAWSATSGSDEQFF.

The gene calls are TRBV18 and TRBJ2-7; 11 positions agree with TRBD1. Germline values: CDR1 KGHSH, CDR2 LQKENI. The CDR3 is made up of 14 amino acids. The junction had 5 bases not matched to a gene; V was cut back by 3 bases and J by 7 bases. The CDR3 here is CASSPGQGAGEQYF. The CDR3 DNA sequence: TGTGCCAGCTCACCTGGACAGGGGGCGGGTGAGCAGTACTTC.